Included here is one T cell receptor (beta chain) sequence, with context. These data are taken from a study of blood T cell repertoires in COVID-19. The method was immunoSEQ multiplex PCR; TCRdb's version includes in-frame clones alone and lacks a portion of them. The data contain 70,000 or so clones, 60% to 85% of them singletons. The germline CDR1 and CDR2 sequences are SEHNR and FQNEAQ (reference sequence). This CDR3 region has 14 residues. Trimming removed 2 bases at V and 6 bases at J, with 8 bases between. The source is a man aged 65-85 years with acute or convalescent COVID-19. The specimen was peripheral blood. The chain recombines TRBV7-9 with TRBJ1-6; a possible D gene is TRBD1 (6 bases). The CDR3 DNA reads TGTGCCAGCAGCTTACAACAGGGTAATTCACCCCTCCACTTT. It codes for CASSLQQGNSPLHF.